This paragraph covers one T cell receptor beta chain sequence. The sample is drawn from a study of T-cell memory formation after mild COVID-19. There are 15 residues in the CDR3. Trimming stripped 3 bases from V and 4 bases from J, with 15 bases between. CDR1 and CDR2 (germline): LGHNA, YNFKEQ. Each CDR3 protein gets one entry after TCRdb re-called the 5' RACE reads with MiXCR. This table holds just under 150,000 distinct CDR3 sequences, about 19% found once. The source material was PBMCs or a T cell subset sorted from them (not recorded which). This chain joins TRBV4-2 and TRBJ2-5; a possible D gene is TRBD1 (6 bases). The receptor was isolated from an adult woman who had mild COVID-19 (a few samples of this study predate the infection). Cell type and time point are not known. DNA for the CDR3: TGTGCCAGCAGCCAGACCGTAGGGGGTTCAGAGACCCAGTACTTC. This translates into CASSQTVGGSETQYF.